These 7 T cell receptor beta chains share one sample of origin, sequenced in a study of OX40 agonist ivuxolimab in advanced cancers. TCRdb keeps only in-frame clones here, not all; method: immunoSEQ multiplex PCR. The repertoire holds some 40,000 clones, approximately 91% seen once, with about 30% in the top ten. Sequencing used CD4+ or CD8+ T cells sorted from blood, obtained in a trial of the OX40 agonist ivuxolimab. These receptor sequences come from an adult with an advanced solid tumor such as melanoma, head and neck, liver or kidney cancer.

V usage is TRBV5-6 and J usage is TRBJ2-7, with D uncertain. Germline values: CDR1 SGHDT, CDR2 YYEEEE. The V end lost 2 bases, the J end lost 1 base, and 7 bases lay between the germline ends. The CDR3 totals 13 residues. In nucleotides, the CDR3 is TGTGCCAGCAGCTTTGGGGATTCCTACGAGCAGTACTTC. This encodes CASSFGDSYEQYF.

The chain has TRBV7-8 and TRBJ2-7; no reliable D call. The germline CDR1 and CDR2 sequences are SGHVS and FQNEAQ. The CDR3 is 12 amino acids. Trimming cost V 1 base and J 4 bases, with 5 bases left between them. The CDR3 loop is CASSLVQYEQYF. CDR3 in DNA: TGTGCCAGCAGCTTAGTTCAGTACGAGCAGTACTTC.

This clone was picked up one time. The chain uses TRBV30 and TRBJ2-1; 7 bases agree with TRBD2. In germline, CDR1 is GTSNPN, CDR2 SVGIG (reference sequence). The V segment lost 3 bases and the J segment 3 bases; nucleotides outside the gene matches: 11. CDR3 length: 16 residues. The CDR3 here is CAWRALAMDFYNEQFF. The CDR3, as DNA: TGTGCCTGGAGAGCACTAGCGATGGATTTCTACAATGAGCAGTTCTTC.

V is TRBV28 and J is TRBJ1-1, with D unresolved. The CDR3 contains 12 residues. Trimming stripped 6 bases from V and 2 bases from J, with 7 bases between. Germline lookup yields CDR1 MDHEN and CDR2 SYDVKM. DNA for the CDR3: TGTGCCAGCAGAAGTTATAACACTGAAGCTTTCTTT. Translation: CASRSYNTEAFF.

The rearrangement joins TRBV7-2 to TRBJ2-7, with D unresolved. V was cut by 3 bases and J by 2 bases, with 5 bases left in between. The V gene's germline CDR1 is SGHTA and CDR2 FQGNSA. The CDR3 consists of 12 residues. This chain's CDR3 is CASSFGAYEQYF. The CDR3 DNA reads TGTGCCAGCAGCTTTGGAGCCTACGAGCAGTACTTC.

This clone appeared a few times. This CDR3 reads CASRLTSGIHQETQYF. For the CDR3, the DNA is TGTGCCAGCAGGCTCACTAGCGGGATACACCAAGAGACCCAGTACTTC. The rearrangement joins TRBV6-6 to TRBJ2-5; 10 nucleotides match TRBD2. Trimming at V came to 6 bases and at J to 0 bases, leaving 7 bases not matched to a gene. Germline CDR1 and CDR2: MNHNY and SVGAGI (reference sequence). CDR3 size: 16 residues.

V usage is TRBV28 and J usage is TRBJ1-2, with 7 bases fitting TRBD1. V lost 1 base and J lost 4; bases outside the gene matches: 9. This CDR3 spans 16 amino acids. Per the germline V gene, CDR1 is MDHEN and CDR2 is SYDVKM. CDR3 in DNA: TGTGCCAGCAGTTTATCAGGGGGGGCCTACTCCTATGGCTACACCTTC. Amino acids: CASSLSGGAYSYGYTF.